A single sample is the source of the 12 T cell receptor beta chains below, sequenced in a study of blood T cell repertoires in COVID-19. Method: immunoSEQ multiplex PCR; TCRdb's copy keeps in-frame clones and lacks some. The profile covers 200,000 to 250,000 clones, with 88% appearing a single time and roughly 6% taken by the ten largest. The sample comprised peripheral blood. These receptors all stem from a woman in her 30s with COVID-19, enrolled during active disease.

This clone has only one observation. The chain has TRBV29-1 and TRBJ1-1; D may be TRBD1 (6 bases). This CDR3 contains 14 residues. Between the trimmed V and J ends, which lost 8 bases and 1 base, there was a span of 17 bases. Germline V gene lookup returns CDR1 SQVTM and CDR2 ANQGSEA. This CDR3 reads CSLWGGQANTEAFF. CDR3 sequence (DNA): TGCAGCTTGTGGGGGGGGCAGGCGAACACTGAAGCTTTCTTT.

V gene TRBV9 combines with J gene TRBJ2-5; 12 nucleotides match TRBD2. The CDR3 sequence is 18 residues long. V gave up 0 bases and J gave up 1 base; unmatched junction bases: 7. The V gene's germline CDR1 is SGDLS and CDR2 YYNGEE. This chain's CDR3 is CASSVGTGTSGFQETQYF. The CDR3 bases are TGTGCCAGCAGCGTAGGTACGGGGACTAGCGGGTTCCAAGAGACCCAGTACTTC. The whole variable domain, remainder taken from reference TRBV9 and TRBJ2-5, is DSGVTQTPKHLITATGQRVTLRCSPRSGDLSVYWYQQSLDQGLQFLIQYYNGEERAKGNILERFSAQQFPDLHSELNLSSLELGDSALYFCASSVGTGTSGFQETQYFGPGTRLLVL.

The chain carries TRBV5-8 and TRBJ2-1, with TRBD1 identical over 8 bases. CDR3 length: 14 amino acids. J was trimmed by 5 bases and V by 4 bases; bases with no gene match: 5. The V gene's germline CDR1 is SGHTS and CDR2 YDEGEE. CDR3 in DNA: TGTGCCAGCAGCACCCGGACAGGGAACAATGAGCAGTTCTTC. Protein product: CASSTRTGNNEQFF.

V usage is TRBV10-3 and J usage is TRBJ2-5, with 7 nucleotides matching TRBD1. With 6 bases clipped from V and 3 bases from J, the junction kept 7 bases outside the gene matches. The length of the CDR3 is 14 residues. Germline V gene lookup returns CDR1 ENHRY and CDR2 SYGVKD. The CDR3 sequence: CAIRGQTGEETQYF. In DNA, the CDR3 is TGTGCCATCAGGGGCCAAACAGGGGAAGAGACCCAGTACTTC.

The chain uses TRBV6-1 and TRBJ2-3, with D tentatively TRBD1 (6 bases). The CDR3 runs to 16 residues. Germline CDR1 MNHNS, CDR2 SASEGT. The V end lost 4 bases, the J end lost 2 bases, and 16 bases lay between the germline ends. The CDR3 reads CASSGGRDIATDTQYF. CDR3 nucleotide sequence: TGTGCCAGCAGTGGAGGCCGGGACATAGCCACAGATACGCAGTATTTT.

The gene calls are TRBV19 and TRBJ1-5; D gene unclear. Germline V gene lookup returns CDR1 LNHDA and CDR2 SQIVND (reference sequence). The CDR3 consists of 17 residues. V was trimmed by 1 base and J by 0 bases, leaving 13 bases between them. In DNA, the CDR3 is TGTGCCAGTAGTATAGGGGCCGTTGGGTATAGCAATCAGCCCCAGCATTTT. Protein product: CASSIGAVGYSNQPQHF.

V is TRBV7-2 and J is TRBJ2-5, with 10 positions matching TRBD2. Germline CDR1 and CDR2: SGHTA and FQGNSA. This CDR3 spans 16 amino acids. Unmatched junction bases numbered 7, after V lost 5 bases and J lost 1 base. DNA of the CDR3: TGTGCCAGCAGCCTGCGCTCTAGCGGGGGCCAAGAGACCCAGTACTTC. Its protein is CASSLRSSGGQETQYF.

The CDR3 DNA reads as TGTGCCAGCAGTTACCGGTTGGGGTCGGCTAGCGGGCGTTACAATGAGCAGTTCTTC. This translates into CASSYRLGSASGRYNEQFF. V usage is TRBV6-2 or TRBV6-3 and J usage is TRBJ2-1; TRBD2 matches at 8 bases. With V trimmed by 2 bases and J by 4 bases, 16 bases remained unmatched. This CDR3 has 19 amino acids. CDR1 and CDR2 (germline): MNHEY, SVGEGT.

V is TRBV5-5 and J is TRBJ2-7; tentatively, D is TRBD2 (5 bases). Germline loops: CDR1 SGHKS, CDR2 YYEKEE (reference sequence). The V end was cut by 0 bases, the J end by 4 bases, with 11 bases between. This CDR3 contains 14 residues. The CDR3 protein is CASSLEAGGYEQYV. The CDR3 DNA sequence: TGTGCCAGCAGCTTGGAGGCGGGTGGTTACGAGCAGTACGTC.

The table lists this clone with a few counts. The J gene is TRBJ2-2, the V gene TRBV27; D perhaps matches TRBD1 (6 bases). The length of the CDR3 is 18 residues. Trimming pared 2 bases from V and 0 bases from J, leaving 16 bases between. Germline CDR1 MNHEY, CDR2 SMNVEV (reference sequence). The CDR3 nucleotides read TGTGCCAGCAGTTTAAGATCCCCCGGGACAACGAACACCGGGGAGCTGTTTTTT. Translated, it gives CASSLRSPGTTNTGELFF.

V usage is TRBV11-2 and J usage is TRBJ1-1; D is unclear. The germline CDR1 and CDR2 sequences are SGHAT and FQNNGV. There are 13 residues in the CDR3. V was cut by 0 bases and J by 5 bases, with 7 bases left in between. This CDR3 reads CASSLEYRTEAFF. The DNA of the CDR3 is TGTGCCAGCAGCTTAGAGTATCGGACTGAAGCTTTCTTT.

The V and J genes are TRBV7-9 and TRBJ1-1; 7 bases are shared with TRBD1. The CDR3 length is 15 residues. Germline V gene sequence: CDR1 SEHNR, CDR2 FQNEAQ (reference sequence). V trimming: 2 bases; J trimming: 3 bases; junction bases outside the gene matches: 6. CDR3 sequence reads: CASSLRQGVDTEAFF. CDR3 nucleotides: TGTGCCAGCAGCTTAAGGCAGGGGGTTGACACTGAAGCTTTCTTT.